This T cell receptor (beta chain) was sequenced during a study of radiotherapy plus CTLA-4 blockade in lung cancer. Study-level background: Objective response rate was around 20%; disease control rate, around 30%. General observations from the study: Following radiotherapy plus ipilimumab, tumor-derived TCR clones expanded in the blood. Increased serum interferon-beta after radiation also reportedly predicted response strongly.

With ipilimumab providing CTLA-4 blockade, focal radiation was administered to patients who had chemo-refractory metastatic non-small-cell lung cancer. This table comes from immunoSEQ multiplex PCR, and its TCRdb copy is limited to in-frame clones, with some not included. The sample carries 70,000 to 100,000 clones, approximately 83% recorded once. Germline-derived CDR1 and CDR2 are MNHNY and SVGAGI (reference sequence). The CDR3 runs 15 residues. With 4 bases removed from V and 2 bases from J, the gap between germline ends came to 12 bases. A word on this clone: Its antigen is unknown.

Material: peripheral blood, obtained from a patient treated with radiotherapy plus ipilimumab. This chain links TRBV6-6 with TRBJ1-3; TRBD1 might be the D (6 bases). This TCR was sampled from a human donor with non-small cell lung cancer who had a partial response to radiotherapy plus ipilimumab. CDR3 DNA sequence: TGTGCCAGCAGTTCGGAACAGGGTACTGGAAACACCATATATTTT. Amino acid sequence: CASSSEQGTGNTIYF.